The T cell receptor (beta chain) under discussion was sequenced for a study of blood T cell repertoires in COVID-19. Overall study context: COVID-19 samples from acute and convalescent phases originated in the United States, Italy and Spain. T cells, B-cell-depleted T cells, or PBMCs supplied cDNA or gDNA.

Germline V gene sequence: CDR1 DFQATT, CDR2 SNEGSKA (reference sequence). This CDR3 contains 11 residues. Trimming left V 0 bases short and J 6 bases short, with 5 bases between. Methods used by the authors: For nucleated cells, counts were estimated from reference gene primer amplification. Only in-frame clones appear in the TCRdb table, and some are missing; sequencing was by immunoSEQ multiplex PCR. V, J and clone size reflect that table, while D and trimming were determined from the DNA. This table has some 45,000 clones, 75% to 95% appearing once. The sample comprised peripheral blood. The rearrangement uses TRBV20-1 and TRBJ1-2, with unresolved D. The sequence came from a man aged 70 or older with active COVID-19. CDR3 in amino acids: CSAREADGYTF. The CDR3 DNA follows: TGCAGTGCTAGAGAAGCGGATGGCTACACCTTC.